These 5 T cell receptor beta chains share one sample of origin, sequenced in a study of CD8+CD57+ T cells in acquired aplastic anemia. It was genomic DNA that served as the template for profiling TCR beta VDJ and CDR3. TCRdb re-derived calls from the reads in MiXCR, one entry per CDR3 protein. The sample records about 270,000 distinct CDR3 sequences, around three fifths being singletons. The sample was sorted CD4+, CD8+, or CD8+CD57+ T cells (not recorded which) from PBMCs. The receptor source for this set is a human donor with severe aplastic anemia or a healthy control (not recorded which).

The chain joins TRBV5-1 to TRBJ1-2; perhaps TRBD1 as D (6 bases). This CDR3 comprises 12 residues. Germline assignment: CDR1 SGHRS and CDR2 YFSETQ. The germline V and J ends were trimmed by 7 bases and 8 bases, with 15 bases remaining between them. CDR3 bases: TGCGCCAGCCAGGGGCAGGGAGAGGGCTACACCTTC. Translation gives CASQGQGEGYTF. Full variable domain (rest looked up from reference TRBV5-1 and TRBJ1-2): KAGVTQTPRYLIKTRGQQVTLSCSPISGHRSVSWYQQTPGQGLQFLFEYFSETQRNKGNFPGRFSGRQFSNSRSEMNVSTLELGDSALYLCASQGQGEGYTFGSGTRLTVV.

This clonotype was counted many times. The chain recombines TRBV6-5 with TRBJ2-7; D call uncertain. The germline CDR1 and CDR2 sequences are MNHEY and SVGAGI. V was cut by 6 bases and J by 4 bases, with 13 bases left in between. The CDR3 totals 13 residues. CDR3 nucleotide sequence: TGTGCCAGCAGCCTCGGACCGCGATACGAGCAGTACTTC. Protein sequence: CASSLGPRYEQYF.

The chain combines TRBV5-1 with TRBJ2-7; D might be TRBD2 (6 bases). Germline CDR1 SGHRS, CDR2 YFSETQ. V was trimmed by 4 bases and J by 1 base, leaving 12 bases between them. CDR3 length equals 14 residues. The CDR3 loop reads CASSPQGLSYEQYF. The CDR3 DNA reads as TGCGCCAGCAGCCCCCAGGGACTTTCCTACGAGCAGTACTTC.

The genes are TRBV11-2 and TRBJ2-7; no clear D. Germline V gene lookup returns CDR1 SGHAT and CDR2 FQNNGV. Trimming took 3 bases from V and 4 from J, leaving 10 bases between them. The CDR3 has 13 amino acids. This chain's CDR3 is CASSFLNRYEQYF. The CDR3 region has the DNA TGTGCCAGCAGCTTCCTTAACCGGTACGAGCAGTACTTC.

The chain combines TRBV29-1 with TRBJ2-4; 7 positions agree with TRBD2. The CDR3 length is 16 residues. The germline gives CDR1 SQVTM, CDR2 ANQGSEA. The V segment lost 3 bases and the J segment 8 bases; nucleotides outside the gene matches: 16. The CDR3: CSVDRLGGEVFDIQYF. The CDR3 region has the DNA TGCAGCGTTGACCGCCTGGGAGGGGAGGTATTCGACATTCAGTACTTC.